This T cell receptor beta chain derives from a study of early T cells in non-severe SARS-CoV-2 infection. Looking at the study overall: Sequencing of bulk RNA from unsorted whole blood was done, without chain pairing.

Separate cDNA molecules each had unique molecular identifiers attached to them. A single record per CDR3 protein comes from TCRdb applying MiXCR to the 5' RACE reads. Of nearly 60,000 distinct CDR3 sequences listed, roughly 13% are singletons. Ten or more counts support this clonotype. Germline CDR1 is MDHEN and CDR2 is SYDVKM. The CDR3 spans 16 residues. J gave up 2 bases and V 7 bases, and 12 bases lay outside the gene matches. This receptor was taken from an adult who was a healthcare worker with PCR-confirmed SARS-CoV-2 infection or an uninfected control (not recorded which). Sequencing was carried out using whole blood. V is TRBV28 and J is TRBJ2-7; 9 nucleotides line up with TRBD1. This CDR3 is CASTPEKGQGTYEQYF. CDR3 sequence (DNA): TGTGCCAGCACCCCCGAAAAGGGACAGGGTACCTACGAGCAGTACTTC.